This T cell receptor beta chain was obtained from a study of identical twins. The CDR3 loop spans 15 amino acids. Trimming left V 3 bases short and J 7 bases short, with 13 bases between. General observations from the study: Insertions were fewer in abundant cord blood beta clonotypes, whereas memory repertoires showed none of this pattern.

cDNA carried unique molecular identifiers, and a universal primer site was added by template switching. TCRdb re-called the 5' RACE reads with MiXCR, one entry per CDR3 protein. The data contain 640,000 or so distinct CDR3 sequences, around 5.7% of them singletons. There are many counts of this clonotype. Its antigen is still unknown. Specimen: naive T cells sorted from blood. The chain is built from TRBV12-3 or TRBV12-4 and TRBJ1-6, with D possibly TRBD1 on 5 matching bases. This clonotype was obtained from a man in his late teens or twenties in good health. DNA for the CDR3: TGTGCCAGCAGTTTCCAAGCGGGGGGGAATTCACCCCTCCACTTT. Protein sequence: CASSFQAGGNSPLHF.